This T cell receptor beta chain was found in a study of Tregs in tolerant kidney transplant recipients. A word on this clone: Its antigen is not identified.

The study's findings and limits: The most relevant donor-specific Treg TCRbeta repertoire apparently came from expansion with activated donor B cells. Validation in larger populations is needed because few patients were studied.

The repertoire was sequenced with immunoSEQ multiplex PCR; TCRdb's copy has only in-frame clones and lacks some. The data contain about 120,000 clones, around 91% of them singletons. Thawed PBMCs were FACS-sorted into unstimulated CD4+CD25+CD127- regulatory T cells, CD4+CD25- non-regulatory cells, CD4 and CD8 cells. The CDR3 totals 15 residues. V dropped 0 bases and J dropped 4; count of bases not matched to a gene: 3. Germline V gene sequence: CDR1 SGDLS, CDR2 YYNGEE. What was sequenced was CD4+ T cells from blood. The chain links TRBV9 to TRBJ1-1; 10 bases agree with TRBD1. This TCR was sampled from a human donor in good health. The CDR3 DNA sequence: TGTGCCAGCAGCGTAGGGGGACAGGGGCGCACTGAAGCTTTCTTT. Protein sequence: CASSVGGQGRTEAFF. The full variable domain, rest sourced from reference TRBV9 and TRBJ1-1, is DSGVTQTPKHLITATGQRVTLRCSPRSGDLSVYWYQQSLDQGLQFLIQYYNGEERAKGNILERFSAQQFPDLHSELNLSSLELGDSALYFCASSVGGQGRTEAFFGQGTRLTVV.